Sequencing of this TCR beta chain was carried out in a study of shared clonotypes between healthy human individuals. Whole-study context: Sampling drew on donors who were a couple of women and a few men aged 18 to 49. CD4 naive and CD4 memory each took three plates per donor, while CD8 naive took two and CD8 memory one. Study-level findings and limits: On the whole, naive subsets had larger estimated richness than memory subsets had.

Recent acute infections and vaccinations were absent in the healthy HIV-negative adult donors. About this clone itself: Its antigen is not known. The sample holds other DNA sequences that translate to the same CDR3.

Trimming stripped 8 bases from V and 1 base from J, with 5 bases between. This CDR3 comprises 12 residues. Looked up from germline, CDR1 is MRHNA and CDR2 is SNTAGT. Some clones are missing from TCRdb's copy, which holds only in-frame ones; the method was immunoSEQ multiplex PCR. The sample records about 2,500,000 clones, approximately 94% being singletons. The rearrangement uses TRBV6-4 and TRBJ2-2; D is uncertain. This clonotype was sampled from a man younger than 30 in good health. The sample consisted of naive CD4+ T cells sorted from blood. The subset is: CD45RA+ positively selected. The CDR3 bases are TGTGCCAGCCGTGGGAACACCGGGGAGCTGTTTTTT. Encoded protein: CASRGNTGELFF.